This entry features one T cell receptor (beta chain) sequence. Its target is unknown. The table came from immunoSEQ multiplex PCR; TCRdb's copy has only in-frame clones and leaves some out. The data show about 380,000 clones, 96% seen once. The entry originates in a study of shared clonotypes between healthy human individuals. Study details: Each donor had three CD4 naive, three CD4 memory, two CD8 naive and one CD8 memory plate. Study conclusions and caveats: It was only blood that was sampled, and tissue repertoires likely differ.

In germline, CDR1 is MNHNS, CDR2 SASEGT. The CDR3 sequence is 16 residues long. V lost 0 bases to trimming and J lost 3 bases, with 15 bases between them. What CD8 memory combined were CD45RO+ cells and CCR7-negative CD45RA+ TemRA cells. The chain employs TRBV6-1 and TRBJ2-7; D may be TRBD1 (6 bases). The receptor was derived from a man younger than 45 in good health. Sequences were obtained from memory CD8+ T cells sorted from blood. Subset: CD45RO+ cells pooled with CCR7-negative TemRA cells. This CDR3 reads CASSEARGFRRYEQYF. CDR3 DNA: TGTGCCAGCAGTGAAGCAAGGGGGTTCAGACGCTACGAGCAGTACTTC.